This T cell receptor beta chain came from a study of identical twins. The study's findings and limits: Within cord blood, abundant beta clonotypes carried fewer insertions, but memory repertoires showed no such trend.

Concerning this clonotype itself: Its antigen is currently unknown.

cDNA molecules carried unique molecular identifiers, and template switching added a universal primer site. One entry per CDR3 protein results from TCRdb running MiXCR on the 5' RACE reads. The sample lists 550,000 to 700,000 distinct CDR3 sequences; over 20% were seen once. Germline V gene data show CDR1 as GTSNPN and CDR2 as SVGIG (reference sequence). V gave up 6 bases and J gave up 3 bases, with 11 bases separating them. The CDR3 spans 13 residues. The sample was also linked to a second study, of T cells expressing NK-cell markers. That report notes: For several donors, the dominant NKG2C+ clonotypes made up roughly 1.0-7.0% of their CD8+ T cells.

The chain carries TRBV30 and TRBJ2-2, with D tentatively TRBD2 (6 bases). The sequenced material came from PBMCs. This TCR was recovered from a woman between 18 and 30 years old in good health. In DNA form, the CDR3 reads TGTGCCTGTCCAGGGAGGCACACCGGGGAGCTGTTTTTT. Translation gives CACPGRHTGELFF.